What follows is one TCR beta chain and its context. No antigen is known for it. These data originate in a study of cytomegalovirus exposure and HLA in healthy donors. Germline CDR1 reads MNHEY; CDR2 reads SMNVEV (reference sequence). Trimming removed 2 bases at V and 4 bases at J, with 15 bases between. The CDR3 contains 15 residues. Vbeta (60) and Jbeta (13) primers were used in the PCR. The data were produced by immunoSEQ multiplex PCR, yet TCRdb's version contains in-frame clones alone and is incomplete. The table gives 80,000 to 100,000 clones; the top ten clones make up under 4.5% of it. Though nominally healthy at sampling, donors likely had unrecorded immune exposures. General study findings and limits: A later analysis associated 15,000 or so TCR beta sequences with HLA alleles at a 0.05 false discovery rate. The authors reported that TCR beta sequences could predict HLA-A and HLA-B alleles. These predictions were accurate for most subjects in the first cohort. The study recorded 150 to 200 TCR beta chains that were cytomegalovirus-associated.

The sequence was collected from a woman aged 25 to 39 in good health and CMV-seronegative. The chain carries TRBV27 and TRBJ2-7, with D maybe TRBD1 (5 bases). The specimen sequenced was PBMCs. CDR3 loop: CASSLTSQGRYEQYF. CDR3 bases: TGTGCCAGCAGTTTAACATCGCAGGGTCGGTACGAGCAGTACTTC.